These 25 T cell receptor beta chains were sequenced from one sample in a study of blood T cell repertoires in COVID-19. Only in-frame clones appear in the TCRdb table, and some are missing; sequencing was by immunoSEQ multiplex PCR. The sample gives over 70,000 clones, around three quarters of which show up once; around 28% is in the top ten. Sequenced: peripheral blood. The receptors were sampled from an elderly woman with active or convalescent COVID-19.

V is TRBV19 and J is TRBJ1-1; 8 bases are shared with TRBD1. The CDR3 consists of 14 residues. The V segment lost 5 bases and the J segment 4 bases; nucleotides outside the gene matches: 6. Per the germline V gene, CDR1 is LNHDA and CDR2 is SQIVND (reference sequence). CDR3 region: CASSASDRGTEAFF. The CDR3 DNA is TGTGCCAGTAGTGCATCTGACAGGGGCACTGAAGCTTTCTTT.

The V call is TRBV20-1, the J call TRBJ1-1; D remains unclear. CDR1 and CDR2 from the germline V gene are DFQATT and SNEGSKA (reference sequence). The CDR3 length is 11 residues. The V and J ends lost 1 base and 5 bases respectively, with 5 bases between them. Here the CDR3 reads CSARVRTEAFF. CDR3 DNA sequence: TGCAGTGCTAGAGTGCGGACTGAAGCTTTCTTT.

As to this clone: One junction end does not reproduce the germline sequence, and a read error may be involved. The chain recombines TRBV2 with TRBJ1-2; D gene ambiguous. Germline V CDR1 and CDR2: SNHLY, FYNNEI. The CDR3 extends over 13 amino acids. CDR3 sequence: CASSEDGVYGYTF. As DNA, the CDR3 is TGTGCCAGCAGCGAAGACGGGGTCTATGGCTACACCTTC. Filled out from reference TRBV2 and TRBJ1-2, the complete variable domain reads EPEVTQTPSHQVTQMGQEVILRCVPISNHLYFYWYRQILGQKVEFLVSFYNNEISEKSEIFDDQFSVERPDGSNFTLKIRSTKLEDSAMYFCASSEDGVYGYTFGSGTRLTVV.

This sequence joins TRBV9 and TRBJ2-3, with D possibly TRBD2 on 6 matching bases. This CDR3 comprises 13 residues. V was clipped by 6 bases and J by 1 base, with 9 bases between them. CDR1 and CDR2 from the germline V gene are SGDLS and YYNGEE. In DNA, the CDR3 is TGTGCCAGCAAAGCTAGCGGCACAGATACGCAGTATTTT. Translation gives CASKASGTDTQYF.

This chain connects TRBV6-2 or TRBV6-3 to TRBJ1-2, with TRBD1 matching over 7 bases. The CDR3 runs 16 residues. The ends lost 4 bases at V and 4 bases at J; junction bases unmatched: 12. Per germline, CDR1 MNHEY and CDR2 SVGEGT. The CDR3 sequence: CASSLRQGGNVYGYTF. CDR3 in DNA: TGTGCCAGCAGTTTACGACAGGGAGGTAATGTCTATGGCTACACCTTC.

This clone was recorded once. At one boundary the junction diverges from the germline segment, which might be a read error. This chain joins TRBV6-5 and TRBJ1-2; weak D call: TRBD1 (5 bases). The CDR3 has 14 residues. CDR1 and CDR2 from the germline V gene are MNHEY and SVGAGI. CDR3 sequence: CASNYGGFYYGYTF. In DNA form, the CDR3 reads TGTGCCAGCAATTACGGGGGGTTTTATTATGGCTACACCTTC.

The chain links TRBV11-2 to TRBJ2-3, with 7 bases fitting TRBD2. J gave up 4 bases and V 4 bases, and 14 bases lay outside the gene matches. This CDR3 comprises 17 residues. In germline, CDR1 is SGHAT, CDR2 FQNNGV. The CDR3 nucleotides are TGTGCCAGCAGCTCCCCAGTGACTAGCTATTCATCAGATACGCAGTATTTT. Protein sequence: CASSSPVTSYSSDTQYF.

The rearrangement links TRBV2 to TRBJ2-7, with 7 bases fitting TRBD1. Germline CDR1 SNHLY, CDR2 FYNNEI. This CDR3 comprises 13 residues. The junction had 6 bases not matched to a gene; V was cut back by 8 bases and J by 2 bases. The DNA for the CDR3 is TGTGCCAGCGCCGAGAGGGGGCCCTACGAGCAGTACTTC. It codes for CASAERGPYEQYF.

CDR3 nucleotides: TGTGCCAGCAGGTTCACGGACAGTGGTCTAAACACCATATATTTT. This sequence encodes CASRFTDSGLNTIYF. This chain joins TRBV28 and TRBJ1-3; possible D gene TRBD1, 6 bases. The CDR3 has 15 amino acids. V gave up 6 bases and J gave up 6 bases, with 18 bases separating them. Germline V gives CDR1 MDHEN, CDR2 SYDVKM.

The CDR3, as DNA: TGTGCCATCAGTGGAACAGGGGAAAACAATCAGCCCCAGCATTTT. Protein product: CAISGTGENNQPQHF. This chain joins TRBV10-3 and TRBJ1-5; 7 positions match TRBD1. The length of the CDR3 is 15 residues. With 4 bases clipped from V and 3 bases from J, the junction kept 6 bases outside the gene matches. The germline V gene has CDR1 ENHRY and CDR2 SYGVKD.

The chain is built from TRBV4-2 and TRBJ2-3; TRBD2 is a possible D gene (5 bases). The CDR3 extends over 14 amino acids. V was trimmed by 0 bases and J by 6 bases, leaving 10 bases between them. Germline CDR1 is LGHNA and CDR2 is YNFKEQ. The CDR3, as DNA: TGTGCCAGCAGCCAAGACGGGGTAGCGGATACGCAGTATTTT. Protein product: CASSQDGVADTQYF.

The rearrangement links TRBV9 to TRBJ2-1, with 10 nucleotides matching TRBD2. The CDR3 runs 15 residues. The J segment lost 6 bases and the V segment lost 5 bases, leaving 8 bases of the junction unmatched. In germline, CDR1 is SGDLS, CDR2 YYNGEE. The CDR3 bases are TGTGCCAGCAGGCCACTAGCGGGAAAGTCCAATGAGCAGTTCTTC. Encoded protein: CASRPLAGKSNEQFF. The entire variable domain, with the rest obtained from reference TRBV9 and TRBJ2-1, is as follows: DSGVTQTPKHLITATGQRVTLRCSPRSGDLSVYWYQQSLDQGLQFLIQYYNGEERAKGNILERFSAQQFPDLHSELNLSSLELGDSALYFCASRPLAGKSNEQFFGPGTRLTVL.

V gene TRBV5-1 combines with J gene TRBJ2-1; possibly TRBD1 for D (8 bases). CDR1 is SGHRS, CDR2 YFSETQ, per germline. The CDR3 spans 17 residues. V was cut by 5 bases and J by 9 bases, with 27 bases left in between. CDR3: CASSPHGGDRRGGEQFF. The CDR3 DNA reads TGCGCCAGCAGTCCCCATGGGGGGGACAGGAGGGGTGGTGAGCAGTTCTTC.

A few counts support this clone. The V gene is TRBV25-1, the J gene TRBJ2-1, with TRBD2 matching 9 bases. V was pared by 3 bases and J by 7 bases, with 4 bases of the junction left unmatched. This CDR3 spans 14 amino acids. CDR1 is MGHDK, CDR2 SYGVNS, per germline. The CDR3 loop reads CASSDSSGDNEQFF. In DNA, the CDR3 is TGTGCCAGCAGTGATTCTAGCGGGGATAATGAGCAGTTCTTC.

This clone was found once. The rearrangement joins TRBV19 to TRBJ1-1, with TRBD1 matching over 7 bases. Germline-derived CDR1 and CDR2 are LNHDA and SQIVND (reference sequence). CDR3 size: 14 residues. Trimming removed 6 bases from V and 4 bases from J; junction bases left unmatched: 8. The CDR3 is CASRIQGLTTEAFF. CDR3 DNA: TGTGCCAGTAGGATACAGGGGCTAACCACTGAAGCTTTCTTT.

The CDR3 DNA reads TGTGCCAGCAGCTTAGCGGGAACCGCTGGAGGTGATACGCAGTATTTT. It is translated as CASSLAGTAGGDTQYF. J is TRBJ2-3 and V is TRBV7-2, with D maybe TRBD2 (5 bases). Trimming left V 0 bases short and J 6 bases short, with 16 bases between. There are 16 residues in the CDR3. Germline V lookup: CDR1 SGHTA, CDR2 FQGNSA.

V usage is TRBV24-1 and J usage is TRBJ1-2; 9 bases are shared with TRBD1. The length of the CDR3 is 16 residues. Trimming removed 3 bases from V and 2 bases from J; junction bases left unmatched: 6. Germline V gene data show CDR1 as KGHDR and CDR2 as SFDVKD. CDR3 nucleotide sequence: TGTGCCACCAGTGATCCAGCCGGGACAGGGAACTATGGCTACACCTTC. Its translation is CATSDPAGTGNYGYTF.

The gene calls are TRBV7-2 and TRBJ1-3; no reliable D call. Trimming pared 3 bases from V and 0 bases from J, leaving 6 bases between. The germline V gene has CDR1 SGHTA and CDR2 FQGNSA. The CDR3 loop spans 14 amino acids. The CDR3 DNA follows: TGTGCCAGCAGCTTTGACAACTCTGGAAACACCATATATTTT. Protein product: CASSFDNSGNTIYF.

The chain is built from TRBV5-1 and TRBJ1-1; 7 bases are a match to TRBD1. Germline V gene data show CDR1 as SGHRS and CDR2 as YFSETQ. After removal of 7 bases from V and 1 base from J, the junction contained 10 bases not matched to a gene. The CDR3 length is 15 residues. Here the CDR3 reads CASALQGIGNTEAFF. CDR3 sequence (DNA): TGCGCCAGCGCCTTACAGGGGATAGGGAACACTGAAGCTTTCTTT.

The genes are TRBV27 and TRBJ1-2, with D hard to call. CDR1 MNHEY and CDR2 SMNVEV come from the germline V gene (reference sequence). V was pared by 6 bases and J by 2 bases, with 10 bases between. This CDR3 is built from 13 residues. The CDR3 region is CASRRDQNYGYTF. The CDR3 nucleotides are TGTGCCAGCAGGAGGGATCAGAACTATGGCTACACCTTC.

The CDR3 reads CASSIYLWSEKLFF. Written as DNA, the CDR3 is TGTGCCAGTAGTATTTACCTTTGGAGTGAAAAACTGTTTTTT. This chain joins TRBV19 and TRBJ1-4, with no clear D. This CDR3 comprises 14 residues. The V end lost 3 bases, the J end lost 7 bases, and 12 bases lay between the germline ends. Germline V gene sequence: CDR1 LNHDA, CDR2 SQIVND (reference sequence).

The rearrangement joins TRBV19 to TRBJ2-1, with 8 bases fitting TRBD1. This CDR3 has 13 amino acids. V was pared by 1 base and J by 7 bases, with 0 bases of the junction left unmatched. Looked up from germline, CDR1 is LNHDA and CDR2 is SQIVND (reference sequence). The CDR3 spells CASSIGTGNEQFF. The CDR3 DNA sequence: TGTGCCAGTAGTATAGGGACAGGGAATGAGCAGTTCTTC.

The chain is built from TRBV3-1 (or the pseudogene TRBV3-2) and TRBJ1-5; TRBD1 aligns across 8 bases. The length of the CDR3 is 14 residues. V lost 0 bases, J lost 12 bases, and 7 bases stayed unmatched. The V gene's germline CDR1 is LGHDT and CDR2 YNNKEL (reference sequence). CDR3 sequence: CASSQDTGGTLQHF. CDR3 in DNA: TGTGCCAGCAGCCAAGATACAGGGGGTACTCTCCAGCATTTT.

CDR3 region: CASSHHSHPNYGYTF. CDR3 DNA sequence: TGTGCCAGCAGCCACCACAGTCATCCTAACTATGGCTACACCTTC. The V gene is TRBV3-1 (or the pseudogene TRBV3-2), the J gene TRBJ1-2; no reliable D call. The germline gives CDR1 LGHDT, CDR2 YNNKEL (reference sequence). V lost 3 bases, J lost 0 bases, and 11 bases lay in between. There are 15 residues in the CDR3.

J is TRBJ2-2 and V is TRBV19, with a possible D match to TRBD2 (7 bases). This CDR3 region has 17 residues. V was shortened by 3 bases and J by 3 bases, with 17 bases between the two germline ends. Germline V CDR1 and CDR2: LNHDA, SQIVND (reference sequence). CDR3 nucleotides: TGTGCCAGTAGTATCTTGGCGGGGGCTTACGACACCGGGGAGCTGTTTTTT. This codes for CASSILAGAYDTGELFF.